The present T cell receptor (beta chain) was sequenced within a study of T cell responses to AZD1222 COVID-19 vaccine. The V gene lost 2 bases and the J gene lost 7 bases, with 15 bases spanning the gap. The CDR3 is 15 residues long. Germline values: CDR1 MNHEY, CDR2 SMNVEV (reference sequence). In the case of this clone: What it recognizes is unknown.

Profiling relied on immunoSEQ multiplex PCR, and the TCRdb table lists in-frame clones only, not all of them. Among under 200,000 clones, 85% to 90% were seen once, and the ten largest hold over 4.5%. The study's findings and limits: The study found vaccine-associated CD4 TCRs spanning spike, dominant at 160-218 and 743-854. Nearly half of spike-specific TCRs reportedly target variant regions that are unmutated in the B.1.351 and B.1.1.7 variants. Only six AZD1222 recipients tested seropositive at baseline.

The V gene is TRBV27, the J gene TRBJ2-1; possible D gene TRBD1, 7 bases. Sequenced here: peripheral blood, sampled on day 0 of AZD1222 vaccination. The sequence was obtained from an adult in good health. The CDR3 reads CASSLGGGTENEQFF. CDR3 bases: TGTGCCAGCAGTTTAGGGGGCGGGACAGAGAATGAGCAGTTCTTC.